This TCR beta chain was found in a study of blood T cell repertoires in COVID-19 (dated by TCRdb to 2018 to 2021). As for the study more broadly: ImmuneRACE Cohort 3 recovered participants were defined by two consecutive negative NP/OP PCR tests, healthcare professional clearance, or symptom resolution. The prospective study material was composed of cDNA or gDNA derived from T cells, B-cell-depleted T cells, or PBMCs. Where available, HLA class I and class II types were obtained from metadata supplied by the sample provider rather than from assay-based typing. The samples were drawn from two sources: the first 160 participants of the ongoing ImmuneRACE study, and over 1,000 subjects contributed by 6 global collaborators. Subjects who had been exposed to COVID-19, were actively infected with it, or had recovered from it provided the deeply sampled blood TCRbeta repertoires that made up the dataset. The repertoires were released in a freely available public database meant as a resource for research on the immune response to SARS-CoV-2. A de-identified subject ID, COVID-19 status, age in years and sex were almost always included in the sample metadata. Collaborator samples came from the United States, Italy and Spain and covered acute and convalescent phases of COVID-19. Summary of the overall study and its limitations: The amount of clinical and demographic metadata varied by source and participant and was provided uncurated.

The CDR3 goes from the cysteine to the phenylalanine over 17 residues. Solely the CDR3 DNA is kept, with 51 bases framed from the first base. CDR1 ENHRY and CDR2 SYGVKD are derived from the germline V gene. V loses 4 bases of germline sequence and J loses 0 bases, and the interval between the two ends is 18 bases. The immunoSEQ Assay, a bias-controlled multiplex PCR, was used to amplify TCRbeta CDR3 regions from genomic DNA. Per the original workflow: Within the assay, amplification of reference gene primers was used to estimate how many nucleated cells each sample contained. To quantify the absolute abundance of each unique TCRbeta CDR3 rearrangement, sequence reads were collapsed and filtered. For each sample, productive Simpson clonality was calculated as the square root of Simpson's diversity index over productive rearrangements. TCRdb limited this immuneACCESS table to in-frame rearrangements with V and J called. A share of clones is missing; checked studies link under half to unresolved V genes, and the rest is unexplained. V and J calls and clone size come straight from that table; D and trimming were deduced from the DNA. This sample comprises around 300,000 clones, approximately 90% of them detected only once. The biggest ten clones account for around 2% of the sample.

In the prospective study, participants were about 18 to 89 years old, resided in fewer than 25 geographic areas of the United States, and were enrolled through a virtual design. In the prospective study, cohorts were assigned on the basis of participant-reported clinical history obtained from a screening survey and a study questionnaire. In the prospective study, whole blood, serum and a nasopharyngeal or oropharyngeal swab were collected from each participant by mobile phlebotomists. Over an approximately 2-month period, participants in the prospective study had the option of providing additional blood draws and questionnaires. Before DNA extraction, prospective study blood samples were shipped either frozen or at room temperature. Concerning this clone itself: It has no known antigen specificity. No clone much larger than this one lies a single base away; base qualities are absent.

The chain uses TRBV10-3 and TRBJ1-1, and the D gene may be TRBD1, 5 bases matching. The sequence came from a woman aged 55-70 years in a cohort exposed to, infected with or recovered from COVID-19 (not recorded which). Source material: PBMCs or T cells enriched from blood (not recorded which). The CDR3 in this case is CAISAGGTDSLNTEAFF. DNA sequence: TGTGCCATCAGTGCCGGCGGGACGGATTCTCTGAACACTGAAGCTTTCTTT.